The 20 T cell receptor beta chains reported below all come from one sample, sequenced in a study of T cells in Graves' hyperthyroidism and ophthalmopathy (dated by TCRdb to the late 2010s). Libraries were prepared through multiplex PCR. The run used an Illumina HiSeq 2000. TCR beta CDR3 regions were amplified from RNA transcripts. The first round of RT-PCR for the TCR CDR3 was performed with the HTBI primer set and the Qiagen OneStep RT-PCR kit. The public reads were run again by TCRdb, first through fastp at Q25 and then through MiXCR, and only productive beta chains were kept. When rows share a CDR3 protein, they turn into one entry using the most common DNA and genes. Present in this sample are more than 550,000 distinct CDR3 sequences, nearly 45% of which were seen just once. The ten largest make up approximately 7.2% of the sample. Sequencing input: peripheral blood or thyroid tissue (not recorded which). The receptors shown here come from an adult man with Graves' disease, either hyperthyroidism or ophthalmopathy (not recorded which).

A few counts support this clonotype. A much larger clone is a single base away; this may be a read error. The J gene is TRBJ1-2, the V gene TRBV29-1; TRBD1 might be the D (5 bases). The V end lost 3 bases, the J end lost 2 bases, and 10 bases lay between the germline ends. Germline CDR1 and CDR2: SQVTM and ANQGSEA. The CDR3 is 13 residues long. CDR3 region: CSVEGTLNYGYTF. CDR3 in DNA: TGCAGCGTTGAGGGGACGTTAAACTATGGCTACACCTTC.

This clonotype was observed many times. J is TRBJ2-7 and V is TRBV15, with 7 bases lining up with TRBD1. Trimming at V came to 1 base and at J to 0 bases, leaving 3 bases not matched to a gene. The CDR3 loop spans 15 amino acids. From germline, CDR1 is LNHNV and CDR2 YYDKDF (reference sequence). DNA of the CDR3: TGTGCCACCAGCAGAGCCAGGGACAGCTCCTACGAGCAGTACTTC. It yields the protein CATSRARDSSYEQYF.

This clonotype has a handful of counts. The V call is TRBV12-3 or TRBV12-4, the J call TRBJ1-6; TRBD1 agrees at 10 bases. Unmatched junction bases numbered 12, after V lost 5 bases and J lost 8 bases. This CDR3 comprises 17 residues. The CDR3 loop is CASSGTGETHGDSPLHF. For the CDR3, the DNA is TGTGCCAGCAGTGGGACAGGGGAGACCCACGGAGATTCACCCCTCCACTTT.

The chain links TRBV11-2 to TRBJ2-7, with 9 nucleotides matching TRBD1. The CDR3 consists of 16 residues. Germline V gene sequence: CDR1 SGHAT, CDR2 FQNNGV. Losses at the gene ends were 3 bases for V and 2 bases for J; bases not matched to a gene: 8. The CDR3 nucleotides read TGTGCCAGCAGCTTCGCCGGGACAGGGAAAACCTACGAGCAGTACTTC. Translating gives CASSFAGTGKTYEQYF.

This sequence joins TRBV7-2 and TRBJ1-3, with 10 bases lining up with TRBD1. Germline lookup yields CDR1 SGHTA and CDR2 FQGNSA. The CDR3 spans 16 residues. V lost 3 bases and J lost 0; bases outside the gene matches: 2. This chain's CDR3 is CASSLGQGTSGNTIYF. CDR3 nucleotides: TGTGCCAGCAGCTTGGGACAGGGGACCTCTGGAAACACCATATATTTT.

The V gene is TRBV7-2, the J gene TRBJ2-7; D not resolved. CDR3 length: 12 amino acids. The germline V and J ends were trimmed by 3 bases and 5 bases, with 8 bases remaining between them. Germline CDR1 is SGHTA and CDR2 is FQGNSA. The CDR3 loop is CASSFGLNEQYF. CDR3 DNA: TGTGCCAGCAGCTTTGGTTTAAACGAGCAGTACTTC.

This clonotype was detected a few times. V is TRBV7-2 and J is TRBJ2-5; 7 nucleotides align to TRBD2. V was clipped by 6 bases and J by 1 base; unmatched bases: 5. The CDR3 totals 14 residues. CDR1 is SGHTA, CDR2 FQGNSA, per germline. Here the CDR3 reads CASSISGTQETQYF. The DNA of the CDR3 is TGTGCCAGCAGTATCAGCGGGACCCAAGAGACCCAGTACTTC. Filled out from reference TRBV7-2 and TRBJ2-5, the complete variable domain reads GAGVSQSPSNKVTEKGKDVELRCDPISGHTALYWYRQSLGQGLEFLIYFQGNSAPDKSGLPSDRFSAERTGGSVSTLTIQRTQQEDSAVYLCASSISGTQETQYFGPGTRLLVL.

This clonotype was detected ten times or more. J is TRBJ2-7 and V is TRBV12-3 or TRBV12-4; 9 bases fit TRBD1. The CDR3 totals 13 residues. V shed 5 bases and J 4 bases; nucleotides not matched to a gene: 3. The CDR3 sequence is CASSGTGSYEQYF. CDR3 coding DNA: TGTGCCAGCAGTGGGACAGGGAGTTACGAGCAGTACTTC.

In regard to this clonotype: One end of the junction does not line up with germline, which may come from a read error. The chain joins TRBV12-3 or TRBV12-4 to TRBJ1-4; 10 positions match TRBD1. The CDR3 length is 15 residues. The CDR3 loop is CAGSKLDRGQGKLFF. The DNA for the CDR3 is TGTGCCGGCAGTAAACTAGACAGGGGGCAAGGAAAACTGTTTTTT.

CDR3 sequence reads: CAISEGYVGDGYTF. Here the CDR3 DNA reads TGTGCCATCAGTGAAGGTTATGTGGGGGACGGCTACACCTTC. The chain uses TRBV10-3 and TRBJ1-2; D is perhaps TRBD1 (5 bases). The V end lost 3 bases, the J end lost 8 bases, and 16 bases lay between the germline ends. The CDR3 is 14 residues long. Germline V gene lookup returns CDR1 ENHRY and CDR2 SYGVKD.

This chain links TRBV7-9 with TRBJ2-7; TRBD2 matches at 11 bases. CDR1 and CDR2 from the germline V gene are SEHNR and FQNEAQ (reference sequence). The V segment lost 8 bases and the J segment 3 bases; nucleotides outside the gene matches: 3. The length of the CDR3 is 13 residues. As DNA, the CDR3 is TGTGCCAGCGAACTAGCGGGAGTCTACGAGCAGTACTTC. This translates into CASELAGVYEQYF.

This clonotype was observed once. The V and J genes are TRBV5-1 and TRBJ1-6; D is unresolved. Looked up from germline, CDR1 is SGHRS and CDR2 is YFSETQ. The CDR3 contains 14 residues. With 1 base removed from V and 7 bases from J, the gap between germline ends came to 9 bases. The CDR3, as DNA: TGCGCCAGCAGCTTGACCGAGTCCAATTCACCCCTCCACTTT. This codes for CASSLTESNSPLHF.

This clonotype was detected ten times or more. V usage is TRBV7-9 and J usage is TRBJ2-7; 7 positions match TRBD2. This CDR3 is built from 15 residues. V shed 5 bases and J 3 bases; nucleotides not matched to a gene: 10. From germline, CDR1 is SEHNR and CDR2 FQNEAQ (reference sequence). The CDR3 region is CASSAYPRGSYEQYF. CDR3 DNA: TGTGCCAGCAGCGCCTACCCCCGCGGGAGCTACGAGCAGTACTTC.

The CDR3 bases are TGTGCCACCAGCAGAGCCATAGGACAGGTTAATTCACCCCTCCACTTT. Translation: CATSRAIGQVNSPLHF. This chain uses TRBV15 with TRBJ1-6; 7 bases are shared with TRBD1. V trimming: 1 base; J trimming: 6 bases; junction bases outside the gene matches: 6. Germline assignment: CDR1 LNHNV and CDR2 YYDKDF (reference sequence). This CDR3 has 16 residues.

The chain joins TRBV29-1 to TRBJ1-1; D not resolved. Germline CDR1 is SQVTM and CDR2 is ANQGSEA. Trimming pared 1 base from V and 7 bases from J, leaving 10 bases between. The length of the CDR3 is 12 residues. CDR3 in DNA: TGCAGCGTTGAAGTACAGAATAATGAAGCTTTCTTT. Its translation: CSVEVQNNEAFF. Drawing the rest from reference TRBV29-1 and TRBJ1-1, the complete variable domain is SAVISQKPSRDICQRGTSLTIQCQVDSQVTMMFWYRQQPGQSLTLIATANQGSEATYESGFVIDKFPISRPNLTFSTLTVSNMSPEDSSIYLCSVEVQNNEAFFGQGTRLTVV.

This clonotype was seen ten or more times. The genes are TRBV20-1 and TRBJ1-2, with no clear D. The V end was cut by 4 bases, the J end by 4 bases, with 10 bases between. Germline V gene lookup returns CDR1 DFQATT and CDR2 SNEGSKA (reference sequence). This CDR3 has 12 amino acids. The CDR3 region is CSATGSGYGYTF. The CDR3, as DNA: TGCAGTGCTACGGGGAGTGGCTATGGCTACACCTTC.

The chain links TRBV5-4 to TRBJ2-7; TRBD1 aligns across 9 bases. Germline CDR1 SGHNT, CDR2 YYREEE (reference sequence). V gave up 5 bases and J gave up 5 bases; unmatched junction bases: 11. The CDR3 spans 15 residues. In nucleotides, the CDR3 is TGTGCCAGCAGTTTAAGGGGACAGGGTATCCACGAGCAGTACTTC. This translates into CASSLRGQGIHEQYF. Supplemented by reference TRBV5-4 and TRBJ2-7, the full variable domain reads ETGVTQSPTHLIKTRGQQVTLRCSSQSGHNTVSWYQQALGQGPQFIFQYYREEENGRGNFPPRFSGLQFPNYSSELNVNALELDDSALYLCASSLRGQGIHEQYFGPGTRLTVT.

The chain combines TRBV19 with TRBJ1-5; D is ambiguous. The germline V gene encodes CDR1 LNHDA and CDR2 SQIVND (reference sequence). There are 13 residues in the CDR3. Trimming took 2 bases from V and 4 from J, leaving 6 bases between them. The CDR3 spells CASSITANQPQHF. The CDR3 DNA reads as TGTGCCAGTAGTATAACAGCAAATCAGCCCCAGCATTTT.

On this clonotype itself: This may be a read error: a much more frequent sequence differs by one nucleotide. CDR3 sequence reads: CSVDGEYEQYF. CDR3 bases: TGCAGCGTTGACGGAGAATACGAGCAGTACTTC. The chain joins TRBV29-1 to TRBJ2-7, with D uncertain. This CDR3 region has 11 residues. Germline-derived CDR1 and CDR2 are SQVTM and ANQGSEA. Trimming removed 3 bases at V and 4 bases at J, with 7 bases between.

Ten or more counts support this clonotype. This chain uses TRBV7-8 with TRBJ1-6, with D unclear. CDR1 and CDR2 (germline): SGHVS, FQNEAQ. Trimming pared 2 bases from V and 9 bases from J, leaving 11 bases between. This CDR3 has 14 amino acids. CDR3 bases: TGTGCCAGCAGCTTAAGGCAGGTTGGTTCACCCCTCCACTTT. This sequence encodes CASSLRQVGSPLHF.